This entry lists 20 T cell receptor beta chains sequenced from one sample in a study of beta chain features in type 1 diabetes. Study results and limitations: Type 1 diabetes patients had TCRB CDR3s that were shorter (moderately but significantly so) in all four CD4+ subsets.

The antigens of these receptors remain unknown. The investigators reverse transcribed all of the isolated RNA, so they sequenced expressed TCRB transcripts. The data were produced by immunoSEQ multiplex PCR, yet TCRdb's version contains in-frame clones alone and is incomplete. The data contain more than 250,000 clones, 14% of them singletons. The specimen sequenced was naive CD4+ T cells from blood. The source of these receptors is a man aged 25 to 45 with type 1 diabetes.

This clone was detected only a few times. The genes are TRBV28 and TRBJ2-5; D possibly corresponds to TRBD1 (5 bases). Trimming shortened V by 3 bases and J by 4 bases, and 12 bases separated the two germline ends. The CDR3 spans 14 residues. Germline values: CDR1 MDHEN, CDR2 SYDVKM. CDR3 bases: TGTGCCAGCAGTTTCCCTCGACAGTTAGAGACCCAGTACTTC. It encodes CASSFPRQLETQYF.

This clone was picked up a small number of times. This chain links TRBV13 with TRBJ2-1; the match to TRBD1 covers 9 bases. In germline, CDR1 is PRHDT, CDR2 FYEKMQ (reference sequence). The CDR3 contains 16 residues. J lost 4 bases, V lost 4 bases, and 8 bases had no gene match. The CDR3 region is CASSSPGQGDYNEQFF. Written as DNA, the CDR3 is TGTGCCAGCAGCTCTCCGGGACAGGGAGATTACAATGAGCAGTTCTTC.

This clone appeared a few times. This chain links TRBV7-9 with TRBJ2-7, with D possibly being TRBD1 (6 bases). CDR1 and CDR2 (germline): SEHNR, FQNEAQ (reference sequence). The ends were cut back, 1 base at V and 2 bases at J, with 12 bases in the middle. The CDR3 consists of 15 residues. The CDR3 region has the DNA TGTGCCAGCAGCTTAGTCGGGACACGTGCCTACGAGCAGTACTTC. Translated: CASSLVGTRAYEQYF. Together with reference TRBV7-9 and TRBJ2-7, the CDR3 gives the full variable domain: DTGVSQNPRHKITKRGQNVTFRCDPISEHNRLYWYRQTLGQGPEFLTYFQNEAQLEKSRLLSDRFSAERPKGSFSTLEIQRTEQGDSAMYLCASSLVGTRAYEQYFGPGTRLTVT.

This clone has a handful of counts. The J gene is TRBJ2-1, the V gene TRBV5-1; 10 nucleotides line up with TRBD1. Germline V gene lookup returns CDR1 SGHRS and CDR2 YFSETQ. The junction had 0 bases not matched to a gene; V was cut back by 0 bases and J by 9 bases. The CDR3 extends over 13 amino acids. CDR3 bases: TGCGCCAGCAGCTTGGGGACAGGGGGTGAGCAGTTCTTC. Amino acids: CASSLGTGGEQFF.

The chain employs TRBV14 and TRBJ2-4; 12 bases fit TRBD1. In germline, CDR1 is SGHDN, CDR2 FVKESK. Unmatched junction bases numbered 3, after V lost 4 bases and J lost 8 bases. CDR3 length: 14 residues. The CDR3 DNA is TGTGCCAGCAGCCCCGGGACAGGGGGCCACATTCAGTACTTC. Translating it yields CASSPGTGGHIQYF. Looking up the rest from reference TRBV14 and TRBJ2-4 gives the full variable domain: EAGVTQFPSHSVIEKGQTVTLRCDPISGHDNLYWYRRVMGKEIKFLLHFVKESKQDESGMPNNRFLAERTGGTYSTLKVQPAELEDSGVYFCASSPGTGGHIQYFGAGTRLSVL.

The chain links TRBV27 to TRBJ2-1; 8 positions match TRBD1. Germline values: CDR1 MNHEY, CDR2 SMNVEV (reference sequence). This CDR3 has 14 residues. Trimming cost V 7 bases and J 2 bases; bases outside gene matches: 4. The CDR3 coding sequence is TGTGCCAGCACTAGGGACAGGACCTACAATGAGCAGTTCTTC. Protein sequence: CASTRDRTYNEQFF.

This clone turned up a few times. The DNA of the CDR3 is TGTGCCAGCAGTCCCGGGACAGGAGACTACGAGCAGTACTTC. Its translation: CASSPGTGDYEQYF. The rearrangement links TRBV28 to TRBJ2-7; 8 positions match TRBD1. The V gene end was trimmed by 5 bases and the J gene end by 3 bases; junction bases not matched to a gene: 6. The germline CDR1 and CDR2 sequences are MDHEN and SYDVKM. The CDR3 has 14 residues. The complete variable domain, with remaining parts taken from reference TRBV28 and TRBJ2-7, reads DVKVTQSSRYLVKRTGEKVFLECVQDMDHENMFWYRQDPGLGLRLIYFSYDVKMKEKGDIPEGYSVSREKKERFSLILESASTNQTSMYLCASSPGTGDYEQYFGPGTRLTVT.

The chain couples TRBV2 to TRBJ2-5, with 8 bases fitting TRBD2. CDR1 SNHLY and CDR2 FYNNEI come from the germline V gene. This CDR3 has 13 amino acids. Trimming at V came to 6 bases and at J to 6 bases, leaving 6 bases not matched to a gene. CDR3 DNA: TGTGCCAGCAGATCTAGCGGGCCGAAGACCCAGTACTTC. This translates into CASRSSGPKTQYF.

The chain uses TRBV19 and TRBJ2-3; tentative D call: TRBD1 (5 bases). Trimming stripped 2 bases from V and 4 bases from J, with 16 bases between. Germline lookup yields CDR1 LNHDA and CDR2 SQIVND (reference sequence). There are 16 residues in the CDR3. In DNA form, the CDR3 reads TGTGCCAGTAGTATACTACAGGAAGCCGTGGCAGATACGCAGTATTTT. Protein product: CASSILQEAVADTQYF.

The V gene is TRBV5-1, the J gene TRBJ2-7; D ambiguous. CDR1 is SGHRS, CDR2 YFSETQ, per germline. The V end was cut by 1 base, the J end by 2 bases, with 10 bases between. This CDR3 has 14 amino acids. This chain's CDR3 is CASSLYDGPYEQYF. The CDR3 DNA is TGCGCCAGCAGCTTGTACGATGGGCCCTACGAGCAGTACTTC.

CDR3 in amino acids: CASSRSGGYQETQYF. The CDR3 region has the DNA TGTGCCAGTAGTAGAAGCGGGGGATACCAAGAGACCCAGTACTTC. The J gene is TRBJ2-5, the V gene TRBV19; 8 positions match TRBD2. In germline, CDR1 is LNHDA, CDR2 SQIVND (reference sequence). V was pared by 4 bases and J by 0 bases, with 4 bases of the junction left unmatched. This CDR3 has 15 amino acids. The entire variable domain, with the rest obtained from reference TRBV19 and TRBJ2-5, is as follows: DGGITQSPKYLFRKEGQNVTLSCEQNLNHDAMYWYRQDPGQGLRLIYYSQIVNDFQKGDIAEGYSVSREKKESFPLTVTSAQKNPTAFYLCASSRSGGYQETQYFGPGTRLLVL.

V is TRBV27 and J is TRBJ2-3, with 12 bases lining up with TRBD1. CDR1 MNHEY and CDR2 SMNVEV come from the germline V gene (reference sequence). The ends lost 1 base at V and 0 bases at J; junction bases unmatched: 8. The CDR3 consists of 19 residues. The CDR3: CASSLFTGTGGLSTDTQYF. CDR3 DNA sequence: TGTGCCAGCAGTTTATTTACCGGGACAGGGGGCCTAAGCACAGATACGCAGTATTTT.

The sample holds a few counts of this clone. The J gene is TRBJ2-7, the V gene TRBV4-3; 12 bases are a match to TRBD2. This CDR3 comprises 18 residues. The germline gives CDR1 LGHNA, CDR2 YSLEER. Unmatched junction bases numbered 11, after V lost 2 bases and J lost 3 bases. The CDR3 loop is CASSQSHVTSGSVYEQYF. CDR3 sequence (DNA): TGCGCCAGCAGCCAATCTCATGTGACTAGCGGGAGTGTCTACGAGCAGTACTTC.

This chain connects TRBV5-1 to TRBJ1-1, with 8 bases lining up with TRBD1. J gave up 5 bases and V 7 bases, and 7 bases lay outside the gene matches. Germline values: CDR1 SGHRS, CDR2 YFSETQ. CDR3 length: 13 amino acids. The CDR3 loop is CASSQGALTEAFF. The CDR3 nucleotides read TGCGCCAGCTCCCAGGGGGCTTTAACTGAAGCTTTCTTT.

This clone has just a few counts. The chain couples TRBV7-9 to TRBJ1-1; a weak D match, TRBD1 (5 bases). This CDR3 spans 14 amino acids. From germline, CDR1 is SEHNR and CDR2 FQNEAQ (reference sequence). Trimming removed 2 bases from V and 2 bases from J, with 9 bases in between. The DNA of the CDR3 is TGTGCCAGCAGCTTACAGGGTATAAACACTGAAGCTTTCTTT. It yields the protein CASSLQGINTEAFF.

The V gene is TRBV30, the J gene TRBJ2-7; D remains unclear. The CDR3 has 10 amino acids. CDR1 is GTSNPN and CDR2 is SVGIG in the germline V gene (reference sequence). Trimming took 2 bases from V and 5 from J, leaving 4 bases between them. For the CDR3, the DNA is TGTGCCTGGAGTAGCAACGAGCAGTACTTC. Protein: CAWSSNEQYF.

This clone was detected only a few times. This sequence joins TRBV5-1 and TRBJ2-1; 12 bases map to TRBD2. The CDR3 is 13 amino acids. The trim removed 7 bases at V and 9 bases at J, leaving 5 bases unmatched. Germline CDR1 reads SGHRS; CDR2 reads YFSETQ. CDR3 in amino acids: CASSSGRASEQFF. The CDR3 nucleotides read TGCGCCAGCTCTAGCGGGAGGGCGAGTGAGCAGTTCTTC.

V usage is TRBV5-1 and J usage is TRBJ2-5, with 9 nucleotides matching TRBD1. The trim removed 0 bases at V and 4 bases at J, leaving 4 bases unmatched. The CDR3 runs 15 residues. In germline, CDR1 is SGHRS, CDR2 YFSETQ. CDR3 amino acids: CASSLGTGVGETQYF. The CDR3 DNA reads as TGCGCCAGCAGCTTGGGGACAGGGGTTGGAGAGACCCAGTACTTC. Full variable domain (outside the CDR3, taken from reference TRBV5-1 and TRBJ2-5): KAGVTQTPRYLIKTRGQQVTLSCSPISGHRSVSWYQQTPGQGLQFLFEYFSETQRNKGNFPGRFSGRQFSNSRSEMNVSTLELGDSALYLCASSLGTGVGETQYFGPGTRLLVL.

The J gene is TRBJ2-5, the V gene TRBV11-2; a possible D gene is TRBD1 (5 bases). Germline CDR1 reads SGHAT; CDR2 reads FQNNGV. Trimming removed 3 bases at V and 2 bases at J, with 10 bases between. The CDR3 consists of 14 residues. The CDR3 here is CASSFGQGQETQYF. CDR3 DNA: TGTGCCAGCAGCTTTGGGCAGGGTCAAGAGACCCAGTACTTC.

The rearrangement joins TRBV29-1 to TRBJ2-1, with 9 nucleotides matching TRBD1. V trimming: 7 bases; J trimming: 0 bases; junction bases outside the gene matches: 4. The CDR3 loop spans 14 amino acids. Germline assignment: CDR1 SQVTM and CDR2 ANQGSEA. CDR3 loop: CSGGDRVSYNEQFF. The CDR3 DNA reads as TGCAGCGGCGGGGACAGGGTCTCCTACAATGAGCAGTTCTTC.